The rows below give T cell receptor beta chains drawn from one sample of a study of long-term antiretroviral therapy in people with HIV. Sequencing used immunoSEQ multiplex PCR; TCRdb keeps in-frame clones, though not all of them. Among 25,000 to 30,000 clones listed, 82% were seen once. The sequences come from unsorted PBMCs, collected 0.8 years before starting antiretroviral therapy. Source of these receptors: a man in his late teens or twenties with HIV. Each CDR3 is given with its conserved first and last residue. Fields, in order: clone size, J gene, V gene, D gene, CDR3 DNA, CDR3 protein. D genes are given only for firm matches. Clone size appears in some rows only: once, few, many, or a class for an expanded clone.

large	TRBJ1-4	TRBV18	TRBD1	TGTGCCAGCTCACCAAACGAGGAGGACAGGGGGCTGGGGGAAAAACTGTTTTTT	CASSPNEEDRGLGEKLFF
once	TRBJ2-7	TRBV9	TRBD2	TGTGCCAGCAGCTTGGGGCTAGCGGGGGACGGTATATACGAGCAGTACTTC	CASSLGLAGDGIYEQYF
medium-sized	TRBJ1-4	TRBV4-1	-	TGCGCCAGCAGCCAAGGTCAGCACCAAACTAATGAAAAACTGTTTTTT	CASSQGQHQTNEKLFF
once	TRBJ1-5	TRBV6-1	TRBD1	TGTGCCAGCAGTCGAGGACAGGGGAGCAATCAGCCCCAGCATTTT	CASSRGQGSNQPQHF
-	TRBJ1-1	TRBV14	-	TGTGCCAGCAGCCAAGATCGGGTGACTGAAGCTTTCTTT	CASSQDRVTEAFF
-	TRBJ1-5	TRBV7-2	-	TGTGCCAGCGGGATTTACAGGGATCAGCCCCAGCATTTT	CASGIYRDQPQHF
-	TRBJ2-3	TRBV9	-	TGTGCCAGCAGCGTACGGTTACTGAAAATTGTTACAGATACGCAGTATTTT	CASSVRLLKIVTDTQYF
-	TRBJ1-1	TRBV7-2	-	TGTGCCAGCAGCCCACCGAGGTTGAACACTGAAGCTTTCTTT	CASSPPRLNTEAFF
few	TRBJ2-2	TRBV7-2	-	TGTGCCAGCAGCTTTAAGCGGGCAGGGGGCACCGGGGAGCTGTTTTTT	CASSFKRAGGTGELFF
-	TRBJ2-7	TRBV5-4	TRBD2	TGTGCCAGCAGCGAGGGGACTAGGGACGAGCAGTACTTC	CASSEGTRDEQYF
once	TRBJ1-4	TRBV18	-	TGTGCCAGCTCACCACCGAGCAGGGAAAATGAAAAACTGTTTTTT	CASSPPSRENEKLFF
-	TRBJ1-2	TRBV28	-	TGTGCCAGCAGTTTGGGAACAGGGATAGATGGCTACACCTTC	CASSLGTGIDGYTF
-	TRBJ2-7	TRBV6-1	-	TGTGCCAGCAGTGATGTTAGGACTTCTTCCTACGAGCAGTACTTC	CASSDVRTSSYEQYF
-	TRBJ2-5	TRBV2	TRBD2	TGTGCCAGCAGTCCCAAGGGACTAGCGGGAGGGGGGGAGACCCAGTACTTC	CASSPKGLAGGGETQYF
-	TRBJ2-2	TRBV4-3	TRBD1	TGCGCCAGCAGCCCGGGACAGCTCAATGCCGGGGAGCTGTTTTTT	CASSPGQLNAGELFF
-	TRBJ2-3	TRBV10-1	-	TGCGCCAGCAGCAAGCCGAAAGATAAAGGACAGCCAGATACGCAGTATTTT	CASSKPKDKGQPDTQYF
-	TRBJ2-5	TRBV14	TRBD1	TGTGCCAGCAGCCCTCGTACAGGGGGGGAGACCCAGTACTTC	CASSPRTGGETQYF
-	TRBJ2-5	TRBV6-1	TRBD2	TGTGCCAGCAGTTCGACTAGCGGGATGGTAAAGACCCAGTACTTC	CASSSTSGMVKTQYF
-	TRBJ2-3	TRBV4-2	TRBD2	TGTGCCAGCAGCCCACCGCTGGTTGCGGGAGGCTCGGATACGCAGTATTTT	CASSPPLVAGGSDTQYF
-	TRBJ2-1	TRBV5-1	-	TGCGCCAGCAGCTTGGTGAGGGATGAGCAGTTCTTC	CASSLVRDEQFF
-	TRBJ2-1	TRBV7-9	TRBD1	TGTGCCAGCAGCTCCCGGGACAGGGCGGTGTGGGAGCAGTTCTTC	CASSSRDRAVWEQFF
few	TRBJ1-2	TRBV7-9	TRBD1	TGTGCCAGCAGCACCCTGGACAGGGAAAGAGACTATGGCTACACCTTC	CASSTLDRERDYGYTF
-	TRBJ2-7	TRBV7-8	-	TGTGCCAGCAGCCCGACTCAGGGCGGATACGAGCAGTACTTC	CASSPTQGGYEQYF
-	TRBJ2-7	TRBV19	TRBD1	TGTGCCAGTAGAAGGGACAGGGGATACGAGCAGTACTTC	CASRRDRGYEQYF
-	TRBJ2-7	TRBV27	-	TGTGCCACCGCTCTTGGTGGCTCCTACGAGCAGTACTTC	CATALGGSYEQYF
-	TRBJ2-7	TRBV6-1	TRBD2	TGTGCCAGCAGTGCAGCGGGGATCTCCTACGAGCAGTACTTC	CASSAAGISYEQYF
-	TRBJ2-3	TRBV2	-	TGTGCCACACGGGGTTTCGTTGAATCCCCGAACACAGATACGCAGTATTTT	CATRGFVESPNTDTQYF
-	TRBJ2-2	TRBV4-3	-	TGCGCCAGCAGCCCAGGGGCCGGGGAGCTGTTTTTT	CASSPGAGELFF
-	TRBJ1-2	TRBV5-5	-	TGTGCCAGCAGCCCCGGTGAGGCGGCCTATGGCTACACCTTC	CASSPGEAAYGYTF
-	TRBJ1-4	TRBV11-3	-	TGTGCCAGCAGCCCTACCAGGATTTCAACTAATGAAAAACTGTTTTTT	CASSPTRISTNEKLFF
-	TRBJ2-7	TRBV30	TRBD1	TGTGCCTGGAGTGGATTTGGGGGACAGGGGGCAACCTACGAGCAGTACTTC	CAWSGFGGQGATYEQYF
-	TRBJ1-1	TRBV19	-	TGTGCCAGTAGTATAAGGGGGTTGACTGAAGCTTTCTTT	CASSIRGLTEAFF
-	TRBJ1-5	TRBV30	-	TGTGCCTGGAGTAGGGGACGGGGGGACAATCAGCCCCAGCATTTT	CAWSRGRGDNQPQHF
-	TRBJ2-1	TRBV13	TRBD2	TGTGCCAGCAGCTCAGGACTAGCGGGGTATCTCGGTGAGCAGTTCTTC	CASSSGLAGYLGEQFF
once	TRBJ2-3	TRBV18	-	TGTGCCAGCTCACCACCCTCTGGGGTAAATACGCAGTATTTT	CASSPPSGVNTQYF
-	TRBJ2-7	TRBV4-1	-	TGCGCCAGCAGCCAAGGGACCCGGGACCGGTCCTACGAGCAGTACTTC	CASSQGTRDRSYEQYF
-	TRBJ2-2	TRBV5-4	TRBD2	TGTGCCAGCAGCGGAACTAGCGGGGATAACACCGGGGAGCTGTTTTTT	CASSGTSGDNTGELFF
-	TRBJ2-7	TRBV7-2	-	TGTGCCAGCAGCTCCAGGGTGGGTGAGCAGTACTTC	CASSSRVGEQYF
few	TRBJ1-6	TRBV5-6	-	TGTGCCAGCAGCTTGTATGGGCGAGTCGACTCACCCCTCCACTTT	CASSLYGRVDSPLHF
medium-sized	TRBJ2-7	TRBV4-1	-	TGCGCCAGCAGCCTTTACCGGGACCTCGATGGGGAGCAGTACTTC	CASSLYRDLDGEQYF
-	TRBJ1-2	TRBV5-4	TRBD1	TGTGCCAGCAGCCCAGGCGGGACAGGGAACTATGGCTACACCTTC	CASSPGGTGNYGYTF
-	TRBJ1-4	TRBV5-6	TRBD1	TGTGCCAGCAGCGACAGGGGTCGGGAAAAACTGTTTTTT	CASSDRGREKLFF
-	TRBJ2-1	TRBV7-2	TRBD2	TGTGCCAGCAGCTTAGGGACTAGCGGGTATTTTGGGCAGTTCTTC	CASSLGTSGYFGQFF
-	TRBJ2-7	TRBV4-3	TRBD2	TGCGCCAGCAGCCAAGGGCCTAGCGGCTCCTACGAGCAGTACTTC	CASSQGPSGSYEQYF
medium-sized	TRBJ2-7	TRBV19	-	TGTGCCAGTAGTATAGCCTTCGGGGACGAGCAGTACTTC	CASSIAFGDEQYF
-	TRBJ1-2	TRBV4-1	TRBD1	TGCGCCAGCAGCCAAGGACAGGGAGGCAACTATGGCTACACCTTC	CASSQGQGGNYGYTF
-	TRBJ2-1	TRBV4-1	TRBD2	TGCGCCAGCAGCCTCCCTGGAGGTGGGACTAGCGGGAGCCGGAGCTCCTACAATGAGCAGTTCTTC	CASSLPGGGTSGSRSSYNEQFF
-	TRBJ1-2	TRBV21-1	-	TGTGCCAGCAGCTCCGGGGGGAGGGCGGGTGGCTACACCTTC	CASSSGGRAGGYTF
-	TRBJ2-3	TRBV4-1	TRBD1	TGCGCCAGCAGCCGGGGACAGGGGGCGTCAGATACGCAGTATTTT	CASSRGQGASDTQYF
-	TRBJ2-2	TRBV28	TRBD1	TGTGCCAGCAGGATACAGGGGGCGGGGACCGGGGAGCTGTTTTTT	CASRIQGAGTGELFF
-	TRBJ1-4	TRBV7-2	-	TGTGCCAGCAGCTTCCTTGGGGGAAAACTGTTTTTT	CASSFLGGKLFF
-	TRBJ2-1	TRBV13	TRBD1	TGTGCCAGCAGCCGGCGGACAGGGGACAATGAGCAGTTCTTC	CASSRRTGDNEQFF
-	TRBJ2-1	TRBV4-2	-	TGTGCCAGCAGCACGTACAATGAGCAGTTCTTC	CASSTYNEQFF